This passage covers 29 T cell receptor beta chains from one sample sequenced in a study of cytomegalovirus exposure and HLA in healthy donors (dated by TCRdb to between 2016 and 2019). The method behind the library was the immunoSEQ multiplex PCR assay. For the multiplex PCR, a mixture combining 60 forward primers for TCR Vbeta segments and 13 reverse primers for TCR Jbeta segments was used. Held by TCRdb, this immuneACCESS table contains in-frame sequences only and omits some clones. Under half of the omission traces to an unresolved V gene where checked; the cause of the rest is unknown. The sample yields roughly 150,000 clones; about 80% were counted once. Around 1.5% of the sample belongs to the ten largest clones. The sequencing input was PBMCs. These receptors originate from a girl aged 5 to 17 in good health and CMV-seropositive.

This clone ranks as medium-sized. The chain recombines TRBV11-3 with TRBJ1-5; 9 nucleotides agree with TRBD1. The V gene end was trimmed by 6 bases and the J gene end by 5 bases; junction bases not matched to a gene: 8. The germline V gene encodes CDR1 SGHNT and CDR2 YENEEA. The CDR3 covers 15 residues. Here the CDR3 DNA reads TGTGCCAGCAGTTATGACAGGGGGAATGATCAGCCCCAGCATTTT. Translation: CASSYDRGNDQPQHF.

The genes are TRBV21-1 and TRBJ1-4; the D call in the table, TRBD1, was not verified against the DNA. TRBV21-1 is marked as a pseudogene. The CDR3 is 14 residues long. The CDR3 is CASSNVTATEKLFF. The CDR3 DNA reads TGTGCCAGCAGCAATGTGACAGCAACAGAAAAACTGTTTTTT.

This clone came up a few times. The chain recombines TRBV11-2 with TRBJ1-1; D may be TRBD1 (6 bases). This CDR3 region has 12 residues. Trimming removed 3 bases from V and 6 bases from J, with 8 bases in between. Germline lookup yields CDR1 SGHAT and CDR2 FQNNGV. The CDR3 bases are TGTGCCAGCAGCTTTTACAGGGCTGAAGCTTTCTTT. The encoded protein is CASSFYRAEAFF.

The J gene is TRBJ1-4, the V gene TRBV7-2; 7 positions agree with TRBD1. The CDR3 loop spans 14 amino acids. With 5 bases clipped from V and 8 bases from J, the junction kept 8 bases outside the gene matches. CDR1 and CDR2 (germline): SGHTA, FQGNSA. For the CDR3, the DNA is TGTGCCAGCAGCCGACAGGGCCGGGACGAAAAACTGTTTTTT. Its translation is CASSRQGRDEKLFF.

A few counts support this clone. The chain carries TRBV5-1 and TRBJ1-3; 9 bases align to TRBD1. Germline loops: CDR1 SGHRS, CDR2 YFSETQ. The CDR3 is 16 amino acids. Trimming cost V 4 bases and J 6 bases; bases outside gene matches: 11. The CDR3 region has the DNA TGCGCCAGCAGCCGGGGGGACAGGGAAGGCGAAAACACCATATATTTT. It yields the protein CASSRGDREGENTIYF.

The J gene is TRBJ2-5, the V gene TRBV5-4; 8 bases align to TRBD2. There are 15 residues in the CDR3. Germline CDR1 SGHNT, CDR2 YYREEE (reference sequence). V lost 1 base, J lost 3 bases, and 5 bases stayed unmatched. The CDR3: CASSLPSGPKETQYF. In DNA form, the CDR3 reads TGTGCCAGCAGCTTGCCTAGCGGGCCAAAAGAGACCCAGTACTTC.

This sequence joins TRBV28 and TRBJ2-7; 7 nucleotides match TRBD1. The CDR3 spans 17 residues. Germline CDR1 is MDHEN and CDR2 is SYDVKM. With V trimmed by 5 bases and J by 0 bases, 13 bases remained unmatched. The DNA for the CDR3 is TGTGCCAGCAGTACCCAAGCAGGGGGTAAGAGCTCCTACGAGCAGTACTTC. This codes for CASSTQAGGKSSYEQYF.

The chain carries TRBV14 and TRBJ2-5, with D possibly matching TRBD2 (6 bases). CDR1 SGHDN and CDR2 FVKESK come from the germline V gene. Between the trimmed V and J ends, which lost 2 bases and 5 bases, there was a span of 15 bases. The CDR3 consists of 15 residues. CDR3 loop: CASSQNSGVGETQYF. The CDR3, as DNA: TGTGCCAGCAGCCAAAATTCGGGAGTAGGGGAGACCCAGTACTTC.

This sequence joins TRBV5-1 and TRBJ1-1, with D possibly matching TRBD1 (6 bases). Germline V CDR1 and CDR2: SGHRS, YFSETQ. The CDR3 loop spans 14 amino acids. V lost 4 bases and J 3 bases, leaving 13 bases between the germline ends. In nucleotides, the CDR3 is TGCGCCAGCAGCGCAGCGGGGGGCTACACTGAAGCTTTCTTT. This translates into CASSAAGGYTEAFF.

This sequence joins TRBV29-1 and TRBJ1-4; 8 bases line up with TRBD1. Germline V CDR1 and CDR2: SQVTM, ANQGSEA. CDR3 length: 12 residues. The V and J ends lost 8 bases and 7 bases, in that order; junction bases with no gene match: 6. The CDR3 nucleotides are TGCAGCACCTGGACAGGGTCTGAAAAACTGTTTTTT. Its protein is CSTWTGSEKLFF.

The rearrangement uses TRBV29-1 and TRBJ1-1, with D maybe TRBD1 (5 bases). This CDR3 is 14 amino acids long. The germline V gene encodes CDR1 SQVTM and CDR2 ANQGSEA. The V gene lost 1 base and the J gene lost 5 bases, with 14 bases spanning the gap. DNA of the CDR3: TGCAGCGTTGAAGGGGGATGGGGCGGAACTGAAGCTTTCTTT. This sequence encodes CSVEGGWGGTEAFF.

The V call is TRBV11-2, the J call TRBJ2-2, with 8 nucleotides matching TRBD1. Germline V gene sequence: CDR1 SGHAT, CDR2 FQNNGV. With 7 bases clipped from V and 4 bases from J, the junction kept 11 bases outside the gene matches. The CDR3 spans 16 residues. As DNA, the CDR3 is TGTGCCAGCACCCACCTACGGACAGGGATCACCGGGGAGCTGTTTTTT. Its translation: CASTHLRTGITGELFF.

The chain combines TRBV25-1 with TRBJ2-3; D ambiguous. The CDR3 contains 13 residues. Germline CDR1 is MGHDK and CDR2 is SYGVNS. V gave up 2 bases and J gave up 1 base, with 4 bases separating them. The chain's CDR3 is CASSEGGTDTQYF. The CDR3, as DNA: TGTGCCAGCAGTGAAGGAGGCACAGATACGCAGTATTTT.

This clone was counted between two and nine times. V gene TRBV2 combines with J gene TRBJ2-1; TRBD2 agrees at 14 bases. The CDR3 sequence is 15 residues long. Germline CDR1 SNHLY, CDR2 FYNNEI. V lost 6 bases and J lost 3; bases outside the gene matches: 1. The CDR3 sequence: CASRGLAGVYNEQFF. CDR3 bases: TGTGCCAGCAGGGGACTAGCGGGAGTCTACAATGAGCAGTTCTTC. Full variable domain (missing parts from reference TRBV2 and TRBJ2-1): EPEVTQTPSHQVTQMGQEVILRCVPISNHLYFYWYRQILGQKVEFLVSFYNNEISEKSEIFDDQFSVERPDGSNFTLKIRSTKLEDSAMYFCASRGLAGVYNEQFFGPGTRLTVL.

This chain uses TRBV5-4 with TRBJ1-1, with 7 bases aligning to TRBD1. Losses at the gene ends were 2 bases for V and 7 bases for J; bases not matched to a gene: 8. This CDR3 region has 14 residues. Per the germline V gene, CDR1 is SGHNT and CDR2 is YYREEE (reference sequence). This chain's CDR3 is CASSFQQGRDEAFF. CDR3 nucleotides: TGTGCCAGCAGCTTCCAACAGGGGCGAGATGAAGCTTTCTTT.

The chain has TRBV5-4 and TRBJ2-3, with D hard to call. This CDR3 has 15 residues. The germline CDR1 and CDR2 sequences are SGHNT and YYREEE (reference sequence). Trimming pared 1 base from V and 1 base from J, leaving 10 bases between. CDR3 region: CASSLNREGTDTQYF. CDR3 nucleotide sequence: TGTGCCAGCAGCTTGAACAGAGAAGGCACAGATACGCAGTATTTT. Drawing the rest from reference TRBV5-4 and TRBJ2-3, the complete variable domain is ETGVTQSPTHLIKTRGQQVTLRCSSQSGHNTVSWYQQALGQGPQFIFQYYREEENGRGNFPPRFSGLQFPNYSSELNVNALELDDSALYLCASSLNREGTDTQYFGPGTRLTVL.

V usage is TRBV9 and J usage is TRBJ1-1; 8 nucleotides match TRBD1. Germline CDR1 is SGDLS and CDR2 is YYNGEE. The CDR3 contains 14 residues. Trimming at V came to 4 bases and at J to 1 base, leaving 3 bases not matched to a gene. DNA for the CDR3: TGTGCCAGCAGCCCCGGACAGGGGAACACTGAAGCTTTCTTT. Its translation: CASSPGQGNTEAFF.

The chain joins TRBV10-2 to TRBJ2-3; D is perhaps TRBD2 (6 bases). Germline CDR1 and CDR2: WSHSY and SAAADI. The CDR3 extends over 14 amino acids. Trimming left V 4 bases short and J 6 bases short, with 14 bases between. CDR3 in amino acids: CASSVGGNVDTQYF. CDR3 DNA: TGCGCCAGCAGTGTTGGAGGGAACGTGGATACGCAGTATTTT.

This chain uses TRBV28 with TRBJ2-7, with 8 bases aligning to TRBD1. CDR3 length equals 13 residues. V lost 6 bases to trimming and J lost 5 bases; unmatched junction nucleotides: 6. Looked up from germline, CDR1 is MDHEN and CDR2 is SYDVKM. The CDR3 loop is CASSRDRQNEQYF. The CDR3 nucleotides read TGTGCCAGCAGCCGGGACAGGCAAAACGAGCAGTACTTC.

This clone has just one count. V gene TRBV5-8 combines with J gene TRBJ2-5; D gene unclear. This CDR3 is 15 amino acids long. Germline CDR1 and CDR2: SGHTS and YDEGEE. Trimming stripped 0 bases from V and 4 bases from J, with 13 bases between. DNA of the CDR3: TGTGCCAGCAGCTTGGGATCCGCGGTTGGAGAGACCCAGTACTTC. This sequence encodes CASSLGSAVGETQYF.

The rearrangement joins TRBV5-6 to TRBJ2-1, with 10 bases matching TRBD2. Germline V gene data show CDR1 as SGHDT and CDR2 as YYEEEE. The CDR3 covers 16 residues. The V gene end was trimmed by 6 bases and the J gene end by 0 bases; junction bases not matched to a gene: 6. CDR3 sequence (DNA): TGTGCCAGCACCGTAGCGGGGGGTAGCTCCTACAATGAGCAGTTCTTC. Encoded protein: CASTVAGGSSYNEQFF.

The chain has TRBV9 and TRBJ1-1; the D gene is possibly TRBD1 (6 bases). The CDR3 is made up of 17 amino acids. V was shortened by 6 bases and J by 1 base, with 22 bases between the two germline ends. From germline, CDR1 is SGDLS and CDR2 YYNGEE. This CDR3 reads CASTPLERGGRNTEAFF. The CDR3 nucleotides are TGTGCCAGCACTCCACTTGAGAGAGGGGGTCGGAACACTGAAGCTTTCTTT.

The genes are TRBV7-9 and TRBJ1-2, with D unresolved. V dropped 5 bases and J dropped 2 bases, with 18 bases sitting between them. This CDR3 comprises 16 residues. Looked up from germline, CDR1 is SEHNR and CDR2 is FQNEAQ (reference sequence). The CDR3 DNA is TGTGCCAGCAGCCCCCTCGCCGGTCTTCCCAACTATGGCTACACCTTC. Protein sequence: CASSPLAGLPNYGYTF.

The V gene is TRBV27, the J gene TRBJ1-5; no firm D call. Germline V CDR1 and CDR2: MNHEY, SMNVEV (reference sequence). The CDR3 consists of 12 residues. Trimming took off 4 bases at V and 3 bases at J, with 4 bases between the two ends. DNA of the CDR3: TGTGCCAGCAGTTCAAACAATCAGCCCCAGCATTTT. Its translation: CASSSNNQPQHF.

The rearrangement links TRBV5-1 to TRBJ1-3; TRBD1 agrees at 9 bases. Germline CDR1 and CDR2: SGHRS and YFSETQ. This CDR3 is 15 amino acids long. Trimming took 4 bases from V and 4 from J; bases not matched to a gene: 6. CDR3 protein: CASSLGDRAGNTIYF. Here the CDR3 DNA reads TGCGCCAGCAGCCTGGGGGACAGGGCAGGAAACACCATATATTTT.

The genes are TRBV4-3 and TRBJ2-7, with 7 nucleotides matching TRBD1. The junction had 13 bases not matched to a gene; V was cut back by 3 bases and J by 5 bases. Germline CDR1 and CDR2: LGHNA and YSLEER. This CDR3 region has 16 residues. CDR3 sequence: CASSQESWQGVHEQYF. The CDR3 DNA reads TGCGCCAGCAGCCAGGAAAGTTGGCAGGGGGTCCACGAGCAGTACTTC.

This chain connects TRBV15 to TRBJ1-6, with D possibly being TRBD1 (5 bases). This CDR3 has 15 residues. Deletions cut 0 bases from V and 10 bases from J, with 13 bases between. CDR1 LNHNV and CDR2 YYDKDF come from the germline V gene (reference sequence). CDR3 amino acids: CATSRDRALGSPLHF. CDR3 nucleotides: TGTGCCACCAGCAGAGACAGGGCTCTAGGATCACCCCTCCACTTT. Combining the CDR3 with reference TRBV15 and TRBJ1-6 gives the whole variable domain DAMVIQNPRYQVTQFGKPVTLSCSQTLNHNVMYWYQQKSSQAPKLLFHYYDKDFNNEADTPDNFQSRRPNTSFCFLDIRSPGLGDTAMYLCATSRDRALGSPLHFGNGTRLTVT.

This clone was seen more than once but under ten times. The chain links TRBV5-1 to TRBJ2-5; TRBD1 matches 9 bases. Trimming at V came to 4 bases and at J to 4 bases, leaving 2 bases not matched to a gene. The CDR3 consists of 13 residues. The germline gives CDR1 SGHRS, CDR2 YFSETQ. CDR3 residues: CASSVTGGETQYF. The CDR3 coding sequence is TGCGCCAGCAGCGTGACAGGGGGAGAGACCCAGTACTTC. The full variable domain, rest sourced from reference TRBV5-1 and TRBJ2-5, is KAGVTQTPRYLIKTRGQQVTLSCSPISGHRSVSWYQQTPGQGLQFLFEYFSETQRNKGNFPGRFSGRQFSNSRSEMNVSTLELGDSALYLCASSVTGGETQYFGPGTRLLVL.

This chain connects TRBV9 to TRBJ2-5; no clear D gene. Germline CDR1 and CDR2: SGDLS and YYNGEE. Between the trimmed V and J ends, which lost 1 base and 2 bases, there was a span of 6 bases. CDR3 length: 13 amino acids. CDR3 region: CASSVTSQETQYF. In DNA, the CDR3 is TGTGCCAGCAGCGTAACAAGTCAAGAGACCCAGTACTTC. The full variable domain, with the rest looked up from reference TRBV9 and TRBJ2-5, is DSGVTQTPKHLITATGQRVTLRCSPRSGDLSVYWYQQSLDQGLQFLIQYYNGEERAKGNILERFSAQQFPDLHSELNLSSLELGDSALYFCASSVTSQETQYFGPGTRLLVL.